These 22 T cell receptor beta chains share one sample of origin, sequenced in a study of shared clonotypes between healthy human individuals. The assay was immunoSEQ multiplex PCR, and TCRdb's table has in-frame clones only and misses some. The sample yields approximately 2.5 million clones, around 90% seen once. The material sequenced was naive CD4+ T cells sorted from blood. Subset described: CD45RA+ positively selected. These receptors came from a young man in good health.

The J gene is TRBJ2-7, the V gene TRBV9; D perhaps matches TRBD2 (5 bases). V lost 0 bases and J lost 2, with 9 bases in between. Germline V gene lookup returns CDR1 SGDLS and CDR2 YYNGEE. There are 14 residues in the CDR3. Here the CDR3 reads CASSVGAAAYEQYF. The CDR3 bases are TGTGCCAGCAGCGTAGGCGCAGCGGCCTACGAGCAGTACTTC.

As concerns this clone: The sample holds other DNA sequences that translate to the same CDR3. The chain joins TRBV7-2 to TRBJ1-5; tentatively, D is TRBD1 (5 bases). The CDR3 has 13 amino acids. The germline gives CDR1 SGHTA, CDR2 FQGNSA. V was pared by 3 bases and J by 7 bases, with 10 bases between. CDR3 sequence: CASSLGGYQPQHF. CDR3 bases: TGTGCCAGCAGCTTGGGGGGATACCAGCCCCAGCATTTT.

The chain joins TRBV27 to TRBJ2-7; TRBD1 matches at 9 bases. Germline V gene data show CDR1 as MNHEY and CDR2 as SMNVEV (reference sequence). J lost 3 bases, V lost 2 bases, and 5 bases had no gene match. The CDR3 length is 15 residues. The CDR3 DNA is TGTGCCAGCAGTTTAAGGGACAGGGTTTTCTACGAGCAGTACTTC. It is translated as CASSLRDRVFYEQYF.

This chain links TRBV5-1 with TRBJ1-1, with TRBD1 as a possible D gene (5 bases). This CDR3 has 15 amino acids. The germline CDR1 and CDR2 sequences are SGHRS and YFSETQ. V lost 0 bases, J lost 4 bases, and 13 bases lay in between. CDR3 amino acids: CASSLESGHLTEAFF. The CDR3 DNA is TGCGCCAGCAGCTTGGAATCGGGGCATCTCACTGAAGCTTTCTTT. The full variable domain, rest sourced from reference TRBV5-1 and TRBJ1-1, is KAGVTQTPRYLIKTRGQQVTLSCSPISGHRSVSWYQQTPGQGLQFLFEYFSETQRNKGNFPGRFSGRQFSNSRSEMNVSTLELGDSALYLCASSLESGHLTEAFFGQGTRLTVV.

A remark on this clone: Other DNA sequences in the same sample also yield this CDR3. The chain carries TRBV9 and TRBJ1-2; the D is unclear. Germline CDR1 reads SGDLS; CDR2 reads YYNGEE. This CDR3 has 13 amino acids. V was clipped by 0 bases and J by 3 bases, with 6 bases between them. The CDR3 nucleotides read TGTGCCAGCAGCGTAGTGGCAGACTATGGCTACACCTTC. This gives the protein CASSVVADYGYTF.

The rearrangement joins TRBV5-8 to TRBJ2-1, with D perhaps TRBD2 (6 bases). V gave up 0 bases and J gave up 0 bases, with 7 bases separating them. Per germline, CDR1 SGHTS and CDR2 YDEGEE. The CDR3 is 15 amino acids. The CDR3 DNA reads TGTGCCAGCAGCTTGGTCGGGAGCTCCTACAATGAGCAGTTCTTC. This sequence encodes CASSLVGSSYNEQFF.

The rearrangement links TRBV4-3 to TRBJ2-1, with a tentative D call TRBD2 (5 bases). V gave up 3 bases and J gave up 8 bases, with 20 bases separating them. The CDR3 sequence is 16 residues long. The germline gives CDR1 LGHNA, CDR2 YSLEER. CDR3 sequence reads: CASSHLSSNGWDEQFF. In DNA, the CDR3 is TGCGCCAGCAGCCACCTTTCTAGCAACGGGTGGGATGAGCAGTTCTTC.

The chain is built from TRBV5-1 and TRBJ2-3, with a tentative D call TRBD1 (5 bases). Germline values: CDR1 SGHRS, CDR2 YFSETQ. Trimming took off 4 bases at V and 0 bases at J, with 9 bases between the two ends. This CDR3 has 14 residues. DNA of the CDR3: TGCGCCAGCAGCAGGGGCTTCAGCACAGATACGCAGTATTTT. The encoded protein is CASSRGFSTDTQYF.

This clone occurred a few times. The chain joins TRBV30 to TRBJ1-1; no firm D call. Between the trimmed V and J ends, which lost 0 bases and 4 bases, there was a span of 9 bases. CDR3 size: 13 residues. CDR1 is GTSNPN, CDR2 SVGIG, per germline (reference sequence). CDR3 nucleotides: TGTGCCTGGAGTGTACAGCGGCTCACTGAAGCTTTCTTT. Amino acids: CAWSVQRLTEAFF.

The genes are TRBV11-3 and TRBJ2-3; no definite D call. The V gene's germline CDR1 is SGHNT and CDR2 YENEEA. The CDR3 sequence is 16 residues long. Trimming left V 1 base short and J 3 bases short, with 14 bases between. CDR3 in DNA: TGTGCCAGCAGCTTAGGTTTAAGGGAAAGGACAGATACGCAGTATTTT. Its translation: CASSLGLRERTDTQYF. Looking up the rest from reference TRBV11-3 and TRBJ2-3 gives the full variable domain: EAGVVQSPRYKIIEKKQPVAFWCNPISGHNTLYWYLQNLGQGPELLIRYENEEAVDDSQLPKDRFSAERLKGVDSTLKIQPAELGDSAVYLCASSLGLRERTDTQYFGPGTRLTVL.

Written as DNA, the CDR3 is TGTGCCAGCAGTTCCGCGGGACAGGGGTACAATGAGCAGTTCTTC. Translated: CASSSAGQGYNEQFF. V is TRBV27 and J is TRBJ2-1, with 10 bases identical to TRBD1. Germline trimming cut 4 bases from V and 4 bases from J; bases unmatched to any gene: 4. CDR3 length equals 15 residues. The germline gives CDR1 MNHEY, CDR2 SMNVEV (reference sequence).

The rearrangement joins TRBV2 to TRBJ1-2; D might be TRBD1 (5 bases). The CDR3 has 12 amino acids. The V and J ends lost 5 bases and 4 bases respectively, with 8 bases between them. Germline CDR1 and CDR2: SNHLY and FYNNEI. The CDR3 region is CASSSQGYGYTF. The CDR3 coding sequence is TGTGCCAGCAGTAGCCAGGGCTATGGCTACACCTTC.

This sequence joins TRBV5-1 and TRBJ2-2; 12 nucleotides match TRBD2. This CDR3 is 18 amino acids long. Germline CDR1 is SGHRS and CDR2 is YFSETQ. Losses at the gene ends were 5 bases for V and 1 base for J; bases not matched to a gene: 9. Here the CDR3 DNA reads TGCGCCAGCAGTCTTTCCAGACTAGCGGGGGTGAACACCGGGGAGCTGTTTTTT. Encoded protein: CASSLSRLAGVNTGELFF.

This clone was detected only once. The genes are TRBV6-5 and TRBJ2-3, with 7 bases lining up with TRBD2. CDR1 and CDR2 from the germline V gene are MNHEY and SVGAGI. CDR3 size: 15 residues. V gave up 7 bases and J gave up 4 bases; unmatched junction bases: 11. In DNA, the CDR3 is TGTGCCAGCACCATGGTCGGACTAGGTGCAGATACGCAGTATTTT. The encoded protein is CASTMVGLGADTQYF.

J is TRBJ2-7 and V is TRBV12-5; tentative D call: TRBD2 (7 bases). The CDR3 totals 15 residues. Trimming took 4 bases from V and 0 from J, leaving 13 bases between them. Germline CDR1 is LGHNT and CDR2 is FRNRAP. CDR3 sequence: CASGSSGTTSYEQYF. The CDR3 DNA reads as TGTGCTAGTGGTTCGAGCGGGACAACCTCCTACGAGCAGTACTTC.

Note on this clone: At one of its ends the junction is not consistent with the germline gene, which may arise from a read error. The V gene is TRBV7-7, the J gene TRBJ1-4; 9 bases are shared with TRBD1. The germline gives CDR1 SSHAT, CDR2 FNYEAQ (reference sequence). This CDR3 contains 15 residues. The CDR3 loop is CASSLGTGSNEKLFF. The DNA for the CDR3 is TGTGCTAGCAGCTTAGGGACAGGGTCTAATGAAAAACTGTTTTTT.

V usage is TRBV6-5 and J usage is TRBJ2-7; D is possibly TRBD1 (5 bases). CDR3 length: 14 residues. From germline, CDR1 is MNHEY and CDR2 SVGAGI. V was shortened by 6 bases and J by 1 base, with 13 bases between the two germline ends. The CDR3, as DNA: TGTGCCAGCAGGCGACAGCCAGATTCCTACGAGCAGTACTTC. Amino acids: CASRRQPDSYEQYF.

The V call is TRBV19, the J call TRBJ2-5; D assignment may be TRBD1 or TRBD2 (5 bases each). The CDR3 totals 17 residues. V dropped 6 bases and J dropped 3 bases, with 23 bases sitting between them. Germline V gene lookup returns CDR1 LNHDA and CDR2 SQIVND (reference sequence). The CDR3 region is CASRRYLLGPREETQYF. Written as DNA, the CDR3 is TGTGCCAGTAGGAGATATCTTTTGGGACCGAGAGAAGAGACCCAGTACTTC.

This CDR3 reads CAWCRLGAEETQYF. CDR3 sequence (DNA): TGTGCCTGGTGCCGCCTTGGGGCGGAGGAGACCCAGTACTTC. This rearrangement joins TRBV30 to TRBJ2-5; TRBD1 might be the D (5 bases). V shed 5 bases and J shed 5 bases, with 18 bases lying between them. From germline, CDR1 is GTSNPN and CDR2 SVGIG (reference sequence). This CDR3 region has 14 residues.

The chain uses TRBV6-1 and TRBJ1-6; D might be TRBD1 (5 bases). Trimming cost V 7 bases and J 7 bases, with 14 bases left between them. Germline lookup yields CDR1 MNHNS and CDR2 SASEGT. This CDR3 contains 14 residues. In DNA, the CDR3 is TGTGCCAGCAAGGCCGGGACGGGGAATTCACCCCTCCACTTT. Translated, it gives CASKAGTGNSPLHF.

The CDR3 DNA reads TGTGCCAGCAGTTTAAAAGGCCACGAGCAGTACTTC. This sequence encodes CASSLKGHEQYF. The chain has TRBV27 and TRBJ2-7; D gene ambiguous. CDR1 is MNHEY, CDR2 SMNVEV, per germline (reference sequence). The ends were cut back, 2 bases at V and 5 bases at J, with 7 bases in the middle. The CDR3 consists of 12 residues.

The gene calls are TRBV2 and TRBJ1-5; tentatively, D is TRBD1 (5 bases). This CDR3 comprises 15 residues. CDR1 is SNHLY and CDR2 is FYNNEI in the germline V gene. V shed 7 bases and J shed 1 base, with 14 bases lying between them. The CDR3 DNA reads TGTGCCAGCAATAAGGGGTTGGGGAGCAATCAGCCCCAGCATTTT. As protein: CASNKGLGSNQPQHF.